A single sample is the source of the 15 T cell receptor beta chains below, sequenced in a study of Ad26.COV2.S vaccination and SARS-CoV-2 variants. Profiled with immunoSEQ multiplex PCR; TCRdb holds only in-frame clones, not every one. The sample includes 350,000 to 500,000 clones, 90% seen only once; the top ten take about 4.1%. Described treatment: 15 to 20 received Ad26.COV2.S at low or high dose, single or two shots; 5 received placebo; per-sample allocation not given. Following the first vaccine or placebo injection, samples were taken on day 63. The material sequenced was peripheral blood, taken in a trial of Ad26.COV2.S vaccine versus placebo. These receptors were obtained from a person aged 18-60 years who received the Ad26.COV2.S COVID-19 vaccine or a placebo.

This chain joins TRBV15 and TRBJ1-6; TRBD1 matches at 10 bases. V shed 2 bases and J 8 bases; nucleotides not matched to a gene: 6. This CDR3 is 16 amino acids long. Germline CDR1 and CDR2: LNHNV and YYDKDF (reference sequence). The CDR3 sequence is CATSRNWDRGHSPLHF. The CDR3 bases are TGTGCCACCAGCAGAAACTGGGACAGGGGTCATTCACCCCTCCACTTT.

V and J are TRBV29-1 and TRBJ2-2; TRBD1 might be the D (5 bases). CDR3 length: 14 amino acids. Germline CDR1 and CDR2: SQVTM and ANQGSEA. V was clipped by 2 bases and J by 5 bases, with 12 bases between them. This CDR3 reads CSVESQGSTGELFF. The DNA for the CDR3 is TGCAGCGTTGAATCTCAGGGTAGTACCGGGGAGCTGTTTTTT.

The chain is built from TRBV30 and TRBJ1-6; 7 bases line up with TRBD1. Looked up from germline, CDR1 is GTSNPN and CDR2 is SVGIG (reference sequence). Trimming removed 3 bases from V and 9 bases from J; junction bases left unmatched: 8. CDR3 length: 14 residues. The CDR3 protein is CAWRSTGYLSPLHF. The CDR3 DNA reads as TGTGCCTGGAGATCGACAGGGTACCTTTCACCCCTCCACTTT.

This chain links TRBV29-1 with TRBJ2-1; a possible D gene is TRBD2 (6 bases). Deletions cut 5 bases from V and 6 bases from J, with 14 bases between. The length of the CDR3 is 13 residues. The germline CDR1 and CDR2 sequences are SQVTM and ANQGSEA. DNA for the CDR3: TGCAGCGTTCACACCGGGACTGTCAATGAGCAGTTCTTC. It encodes CSVHTGTVNEQFF.

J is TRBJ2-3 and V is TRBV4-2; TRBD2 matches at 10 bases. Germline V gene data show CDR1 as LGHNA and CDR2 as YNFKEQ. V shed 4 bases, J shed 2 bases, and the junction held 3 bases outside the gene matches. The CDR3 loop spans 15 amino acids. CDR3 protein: CASSLGTSDTDTQYF. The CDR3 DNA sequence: TGTGCCAGCAGCCTCGGGACTAGCGACACAGATACGCAGTATTTT.

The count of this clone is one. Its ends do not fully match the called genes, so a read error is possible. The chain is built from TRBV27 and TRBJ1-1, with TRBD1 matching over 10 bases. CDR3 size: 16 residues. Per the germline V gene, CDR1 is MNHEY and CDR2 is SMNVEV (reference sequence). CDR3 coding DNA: TGTGCCAGCCGTTTCTTTTACGGACAGGGGGACACTGAAGCTTTCTTT. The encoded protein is CASRFFYGQGDTEAFF.

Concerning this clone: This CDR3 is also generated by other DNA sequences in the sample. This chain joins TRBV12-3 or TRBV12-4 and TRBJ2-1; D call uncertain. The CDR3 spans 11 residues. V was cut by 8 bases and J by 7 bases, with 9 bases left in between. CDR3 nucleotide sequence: TGTGCCAGCTCCCTTCGGAATGAGCAGTTCTTC. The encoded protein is CASSLRNEQFF.

CDR3 protein: CASSLVRGGETQYF. In nucleotides, the CDR3 is TGCGCCAGCAGCTTGGTCCGGGGTGGGGAGACCCAGTACTTC. V is TRBV5-1 and J is TRBJ2-5; D might be TRBD2 (5 bases). CDR1 and CDR2 (germline): SGHRS, YFSETQ. This CDR3 contains 14 residues. Trimming shortened V by 0 bases and J by 5 bases, and 11 bases separated the two germline ends. Combining the CDR3 with reference TRBV5-1 and TRBJ2-5 gives the whole variable domain KAGVTQTPRYLIKTRGQQVTLSCSPISGHRSVSWYQQTPGQGLQFLFEYFSETQRNKGNFPGRFSGRQFSNSRSEMNVSTLELGDSALYLCASSLVRGGETQYFGPGTRLLVL.

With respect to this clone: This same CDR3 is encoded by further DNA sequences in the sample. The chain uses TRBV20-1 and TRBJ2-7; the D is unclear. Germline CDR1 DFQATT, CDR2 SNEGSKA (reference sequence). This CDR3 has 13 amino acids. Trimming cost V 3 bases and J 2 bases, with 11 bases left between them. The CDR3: CSASSGRAYEQYF. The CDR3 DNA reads TGCAGTGCTAGTTCGGGTAGGGCCTACGAGCAGTACTTC.

The CDR3 sequence: CASRDGRLLAKNIQYF. CDR3 bases: TGTGCCAGCAGGGACGGACGTCTCCTAGCCAAAAACATTCAGTACTTC. This chain links TRBV5-4 with TRBJ2-4; D ambiguous. The V gene's germline CDR1 is SGHNT and CDR2 YYREEE (reference sequence). CDR3 length: 16 residues. V was pared by 5 bases and J by 0 bases, with 15 bases between.

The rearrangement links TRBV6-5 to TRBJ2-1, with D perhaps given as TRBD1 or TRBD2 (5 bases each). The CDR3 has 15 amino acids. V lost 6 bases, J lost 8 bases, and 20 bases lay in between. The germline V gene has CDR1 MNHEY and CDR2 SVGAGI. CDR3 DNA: TGTGCCAGCAGAGCCTGGTCGGGACGGGGCGATGAGCAGTTCTTC. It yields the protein CASRAWSGRGDEQFF.

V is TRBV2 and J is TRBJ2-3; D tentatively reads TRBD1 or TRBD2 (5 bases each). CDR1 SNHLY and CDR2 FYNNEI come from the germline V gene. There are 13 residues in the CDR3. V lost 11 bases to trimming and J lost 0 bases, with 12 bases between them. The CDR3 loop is CAPRGTSTDTQYF. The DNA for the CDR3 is TGTGCCCCTCGGGGCACCAGCACAGATACGCAGTATTTT.

CDR3: CSVDTGGEGTDTQYF. The CDR3 DNA sequence: TGCAGCGTTGATACGGGCGGGGAGGGTACAGATACGCAGTATTTT. V usage is TRBV29-1 and J usage is TRBJ2-3; TRBD2 aligns across 7 bases. Germline-derived CDR1 and CDR2 are SQVTM and ANQGSEA. Trimming at V came to 3 bases and at J to 3 bases, leaving 9 bases not matched to a gene. CDR3 length equals 15 residues.

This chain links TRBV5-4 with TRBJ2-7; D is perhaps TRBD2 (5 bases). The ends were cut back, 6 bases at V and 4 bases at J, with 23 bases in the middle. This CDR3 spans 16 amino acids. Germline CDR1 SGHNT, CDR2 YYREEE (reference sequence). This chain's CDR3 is CASTGGVGLTSYEQYF. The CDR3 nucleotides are TGTGCCAGCACCGGAGGAGTCGGCCTGACAAGTTACGAGCAGTACTTC.

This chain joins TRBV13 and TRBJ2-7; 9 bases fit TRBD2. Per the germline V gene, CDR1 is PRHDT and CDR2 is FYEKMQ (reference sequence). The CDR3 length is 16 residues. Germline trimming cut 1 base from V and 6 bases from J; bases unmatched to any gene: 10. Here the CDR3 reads CASSLDPWTSEGEQYF. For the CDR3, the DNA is TGTGCCAGCAGCTTAGACCCCTGGACTAGCGAAGGCGAGCAGTACTTC.